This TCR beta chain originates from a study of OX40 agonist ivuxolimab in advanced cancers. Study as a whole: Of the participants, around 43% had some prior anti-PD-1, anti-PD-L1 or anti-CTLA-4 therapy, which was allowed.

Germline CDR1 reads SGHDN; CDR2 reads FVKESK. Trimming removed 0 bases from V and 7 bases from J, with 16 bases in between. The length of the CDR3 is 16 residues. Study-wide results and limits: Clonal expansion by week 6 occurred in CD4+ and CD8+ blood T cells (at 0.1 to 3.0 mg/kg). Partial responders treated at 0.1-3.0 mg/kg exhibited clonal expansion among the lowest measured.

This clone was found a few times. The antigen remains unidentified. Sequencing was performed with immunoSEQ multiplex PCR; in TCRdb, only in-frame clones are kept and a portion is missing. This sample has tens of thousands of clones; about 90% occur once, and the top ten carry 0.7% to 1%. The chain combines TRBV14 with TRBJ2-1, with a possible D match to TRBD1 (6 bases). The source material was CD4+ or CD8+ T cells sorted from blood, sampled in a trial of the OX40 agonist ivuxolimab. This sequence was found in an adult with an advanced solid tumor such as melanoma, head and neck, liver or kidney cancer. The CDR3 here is CASSQDGEKQGNEQFF. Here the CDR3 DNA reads TGTGCCAGCAGCCAAGATGGGGAAAAGCAGGGGAATGAGCAGTTCTTC.